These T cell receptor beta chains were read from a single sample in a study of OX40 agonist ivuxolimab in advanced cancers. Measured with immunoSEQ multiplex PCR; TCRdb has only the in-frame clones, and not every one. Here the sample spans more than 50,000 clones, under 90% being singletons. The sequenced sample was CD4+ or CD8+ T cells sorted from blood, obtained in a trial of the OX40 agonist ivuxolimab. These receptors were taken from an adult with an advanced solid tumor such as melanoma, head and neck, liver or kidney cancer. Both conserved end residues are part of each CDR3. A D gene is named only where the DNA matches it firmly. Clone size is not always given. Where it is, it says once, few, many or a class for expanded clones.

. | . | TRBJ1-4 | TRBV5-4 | CASSLLGDGEKLFF | TGTGCCAGCAGCTTACTTGGGGACGGTGAAAAACTGTTTTTT
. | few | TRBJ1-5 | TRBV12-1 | CASSFGQGAPIYNQPQHF | .
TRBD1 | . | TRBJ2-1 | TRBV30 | CAWRRRTGAYNEQFF | TGTGCCTGGAGACGAAGGACAGGGGCCTACAATGAGCAGTTCTTC
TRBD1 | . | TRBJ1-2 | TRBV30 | CAWSVLDRARYGYTF | TGTGCCTGGAGTGTACTGGACAGGGCTAGATATGGCTACACCTTC
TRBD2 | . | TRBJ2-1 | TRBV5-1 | CASSLVLAGGNNEQFF | TGCGCCAGCAGCTTGGTCCTAGCGGGGGGAAACAATGAGCAGTTCTTC
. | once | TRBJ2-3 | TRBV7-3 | CASSLKGGGTQYF | TGTGCCAGCAGCTTAAAGGGGGGAGGTACGCAGTATTTT
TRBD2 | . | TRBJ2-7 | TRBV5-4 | CASSSSPGTSGKHQYF | TGTGCCAGCAGCTCCTCGCCCGGGACTAGCGGGAAGCACCAGTACTTC
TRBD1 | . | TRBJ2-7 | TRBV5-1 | CASSSDRGYEQYF | TGCGCCAGCAGCTCGGACAGGGGTTACGAGCAGTACTTC
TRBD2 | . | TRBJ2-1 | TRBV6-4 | CASSEVAGGGDNEQFF | TGTGCCAGCAGTGAGGTAGCGGGAGGAGGGGACAATGAGCAGTTCTTC
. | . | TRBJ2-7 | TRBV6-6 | CASSYDRYEQYF | TGTGCCAGCAGTTATGACCGCTACGAGCAGTACTTC
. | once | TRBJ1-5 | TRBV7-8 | CASSRGEGIEPQHF | TGTGCCAGCAGCCGAGGGGAGGGAATCGAGCCCCAGCATTTT
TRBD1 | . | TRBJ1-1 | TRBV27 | CASILPDRHKAFF | TGTGCCAGCATTCTCCCGGACAGGCATAAAGCTTTCTTT
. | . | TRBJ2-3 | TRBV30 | CAWSVKGGLTSTDTQYF | TGTGCCTGGAGTGTCAAGGGGGGACTGACTAGCACAGATACGCAGTATTTT
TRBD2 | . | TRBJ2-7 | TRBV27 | CATKGLAGSSYEQYF | TGTGCCACCAAAGGACTAGCGGGGAGCTCCTACGAGCAGTACTTC
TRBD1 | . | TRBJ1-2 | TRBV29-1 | CSVGDRGIGYTF | TGCAGCGTTGGGGACAGGGGAATTGGCTACACCTTC
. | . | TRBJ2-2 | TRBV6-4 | CASRPGPNTGELFF | TGTGCCAGCAGACCGGGACCCAACACCGGGGAGCTGTTTTTT